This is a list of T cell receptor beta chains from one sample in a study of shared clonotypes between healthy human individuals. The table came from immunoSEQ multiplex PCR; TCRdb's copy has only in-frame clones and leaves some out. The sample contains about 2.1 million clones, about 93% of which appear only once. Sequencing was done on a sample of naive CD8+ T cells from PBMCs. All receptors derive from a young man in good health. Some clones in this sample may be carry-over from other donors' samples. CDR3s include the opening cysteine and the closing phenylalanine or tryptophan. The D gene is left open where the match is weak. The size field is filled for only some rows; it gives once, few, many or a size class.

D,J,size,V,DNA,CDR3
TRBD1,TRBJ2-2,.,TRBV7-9,TGTGCCAGCAGCGCTCGGGACAGGGGGCCCGGGGAGCTGTTTTTT,CASSARDRGPGELFF
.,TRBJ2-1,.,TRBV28,TGTGCCAGCAGTCCTTTCCGCTCCTACAATGAGCAGTTCTTC,CASSPFRSYNEQFF
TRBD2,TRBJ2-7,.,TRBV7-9,TGTGCCAGCAGCGGGGGTGAAGCGGGAATCTCCTACGAGCAGTACTTC,CASSGGEAGISYEQYF
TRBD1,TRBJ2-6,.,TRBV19,TGTGCCAGTAGTCTTACAGGGGTTGGGGCCAACGTCCTGACTTTC,CASSLTGVGANVLTF
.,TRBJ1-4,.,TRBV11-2,TGTGCCAGCAGCTCTAGGGGGGATGAACTGTTTTTT,CASSSRGDELFF
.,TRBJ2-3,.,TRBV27,TGTGCCAGCAGTCAAATAAGAACAAGTGGAGGCACAGATACGCAGTATTTT,CASSQIRTSGGTDTQYF
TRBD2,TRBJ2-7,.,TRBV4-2,TGTGCCAGCAGCCAAGTCCTAGCGGGAGTTTACGAGCAGTACTTC,CASSQVLAGVYEQYF
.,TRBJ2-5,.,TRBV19,TGTGCCACCTCGGAAGTGTTTTCCGGGAAAGAGACCCAGTACTTC,CATSEVFSGKETQYF
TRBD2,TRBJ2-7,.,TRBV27,TGTGCCAGCAGTGTGGGACTAGCGGCCTCCGAGCAGTACTTC,CASSVGLAASEQYF
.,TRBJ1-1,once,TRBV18,TGTGCCAGCTCACCGAACGGGGCGGACACTGAAGCTTTCTTT,CASSPNGADTEAFF
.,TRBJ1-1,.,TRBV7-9,TGTGCCAGCAGATCGACGGGACGGGAAGCTTTCTTT,CASRSTGREAFF
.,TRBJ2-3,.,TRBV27,TGTGCCAGCAGTTTACTCCTCGAAGGGGCAGATACGCAGTATTTT,CASSLLLEGADTQYF
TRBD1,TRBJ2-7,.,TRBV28,TGTGCCAGCAGTATGGCAGGGGGCGGGGACGAGCAGTACTTC,CASSMAGGGDEQYF
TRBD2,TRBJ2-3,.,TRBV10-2,TGCGCCAGCAGTGATTTAGCGGGAGGCCAGGGAACAGATACGCAGTATTTT,CASSDLAGGQGTDTQYF
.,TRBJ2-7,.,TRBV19,TGTGCCAGTAGTACGCACGGGACTTCCTACGAGCAGTACTTC,CASSTHGTSYEQYF
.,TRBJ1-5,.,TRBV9,TGTGCCAGCAGCGTTGGTCAGGGCGTGAATCAGCCCCAGCATTTT,CASSVGQGVNQPQHF
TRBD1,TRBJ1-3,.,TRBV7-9,TGTGCCAGCAGCCCAAGGACAGGGACTTACGGAAACACCATATATTTT,CASSPRTGTYGNTIYF
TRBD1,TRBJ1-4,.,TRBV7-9,TGTGCCAGCAGCATACGAGGGGGACAGGGGGAAGAAAAACTGTTTTTT,CASSIRGGQGEEKLFF
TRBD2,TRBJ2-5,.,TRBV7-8,TGTGCCAGCAGCTTTACGGGACTAGCCCAAGAGACCCAGTACTTC,CASSFTGLAQETQYF
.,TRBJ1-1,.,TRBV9,TGTGCCAGCAGCCCTCCCGGGACATTAGAAGCTTTCTTT,CASSPPGTLEAFF
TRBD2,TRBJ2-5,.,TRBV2,TGTGCCAGCCGGGAGGGGGGCTACCAAGAGACCCAGTACTTC,CASREGGYQETQYF
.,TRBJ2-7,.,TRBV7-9,TGTGCCAGCAGCCACCGGGACCTCTACGAGCAGTACTTC,CASSHRDLYEQYF
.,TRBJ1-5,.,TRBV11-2,TGTGCCAGCAGCTTGGGGGGGAGCAATCAGCCCCAGCATTTT,CASSLGGSNQPQHF
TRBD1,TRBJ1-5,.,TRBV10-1,TGCGCCAGCAGTGGAAGTACAGGGGGCTGTAATCAGCCCCAGCATTTT,CASSGSTGGCNQPQHF
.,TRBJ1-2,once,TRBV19,TGTGCCAGTAGTTTCAACGGCAGGGTAGACAACTATGGCTACACCTTC,CASSFNGRVDNYGYTF
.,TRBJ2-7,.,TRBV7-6,TGTGCCAGCAGCTTAGTCCCGGACCGTTGGTGGGACGAGCAGTACTTC,CASSLVPDRWWDEQYF
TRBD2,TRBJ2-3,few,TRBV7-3,TGTGCCAGCAGCTTAGGCGGGAGAGAAACAGATACGCAGTATTTT,CASSLGGRETDTQYF
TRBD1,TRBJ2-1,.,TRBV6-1,TGTGCCAGCAGACCGAAGGACAGGGATTACAATGAGCAGTTCTTC,CASRPKDRDYNEQFF
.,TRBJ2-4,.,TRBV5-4,TGTGCCAGCAGCTTGGACAGGGCCAAAAACATTCAGTACTTC,CASSLDRAKNIQYF
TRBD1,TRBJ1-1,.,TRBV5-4,TGTGCCAGCAGCTGGACAGGCTTGAACACTGAAGCTTTCTTT,CASSWTGLNTEAFF
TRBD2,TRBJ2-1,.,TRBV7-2,TGTGCCAGCAGCTTAGCGTCCGGGAGGGCCATGAATGAGCAGTTCTTC,CASSLASGRAMNEQFF
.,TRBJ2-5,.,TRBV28,TGTGCCAGCAGTCCGGGACCAGGATTTTCTTGGGAGACCCAGTACTTC,CASSPGPGFSWETQYF
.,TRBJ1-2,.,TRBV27,TGTGCCAGCAGTTCAAGGACAGAACTCTATGGCTACACCTTC,CASSSRTELYGYTF